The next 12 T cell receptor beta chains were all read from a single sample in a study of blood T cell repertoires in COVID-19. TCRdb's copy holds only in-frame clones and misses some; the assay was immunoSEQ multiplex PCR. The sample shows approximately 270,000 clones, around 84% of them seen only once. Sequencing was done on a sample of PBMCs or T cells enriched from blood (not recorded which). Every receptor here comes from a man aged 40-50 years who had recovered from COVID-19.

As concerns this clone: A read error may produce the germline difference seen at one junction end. Here the CDR3 DNA reads TGTGCCAGCACCAAAGACCCGGGACAGAAAGGTCTTTTT. Translating it yields CASTKDPGQKGLF. The chain combines TRBV12-3 or TRBV12-4 with TRBJ2-3; TRBD1 agrees at 7 bases. The CDR3 length is 13 residues.

The CDR3 DNA sequence: TGTGCCAGCAGTGAGCTTAGGAGGGAGCAGTACTTC. Translated, it gives CASSELRREQYF. The chain uses TRBV2 and TRBJ2-7; D might be TRBD2 (5 bases). Germline V gene data show CDR1 as SNHLY and CDR2 as FYNNEI. This CDR3 is 12 amino acids long. V was trimmed by 3 bases and J by 7 bases, leaving 10 bases between them. Supplemented by reference TRBV2 and TRBJ2-7, the full variable domain reads EPEVTQTPSHQVTQMGQEVILRCVPISNHLYFYWYRQILGQKVEFLVSFYNNEISEKSEIFDDQFSVERPDGSNFTLKIRSTKLEDSAMYFCASSELRREQYFGPGTRLTVT.

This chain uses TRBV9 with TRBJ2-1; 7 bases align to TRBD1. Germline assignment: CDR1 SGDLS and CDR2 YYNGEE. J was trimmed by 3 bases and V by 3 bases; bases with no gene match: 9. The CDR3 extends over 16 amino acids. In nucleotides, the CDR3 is TGTGCCAGCAGCGCACAGGGGTACGATAACTACAATGAGCAGTTCTTC. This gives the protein CASSAQGYDNYNEQFF.

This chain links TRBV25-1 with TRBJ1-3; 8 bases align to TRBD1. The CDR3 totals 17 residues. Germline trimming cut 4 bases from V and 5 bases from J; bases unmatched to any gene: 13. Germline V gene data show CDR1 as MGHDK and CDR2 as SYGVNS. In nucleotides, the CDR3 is TGTGCCAGCAGTGCCTTTATCGGGACAGGCCAGAGAAACACCATATATTTT. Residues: CASSAFIGTGQRNTIYF.

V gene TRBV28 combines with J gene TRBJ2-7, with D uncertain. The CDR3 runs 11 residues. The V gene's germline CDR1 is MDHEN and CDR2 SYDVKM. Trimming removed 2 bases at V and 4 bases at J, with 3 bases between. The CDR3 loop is CASSLQYEQYF. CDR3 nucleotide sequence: TGTGCCAGCAGTTTACAGTACGAGCAGTACTTC.

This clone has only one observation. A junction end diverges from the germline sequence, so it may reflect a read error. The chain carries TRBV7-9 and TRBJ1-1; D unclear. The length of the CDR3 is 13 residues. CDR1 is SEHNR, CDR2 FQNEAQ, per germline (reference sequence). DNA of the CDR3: TGTGCCAGCAGCTTAGGAGCGAACGCTGAAGCTTTCTTT. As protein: CASSLGANAEAFF. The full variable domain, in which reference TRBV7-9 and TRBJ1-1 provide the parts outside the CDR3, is DTGVSQNPRHKITKRGQNVTFRCDPISEHNRLYWYRQTLGQGPEFLTYFQNEAQLEKSRLLSDRFSAERPKGSFSTLEIQRTEQGDSAMYLCASSLGANAEAFFGQGTRLTVV.

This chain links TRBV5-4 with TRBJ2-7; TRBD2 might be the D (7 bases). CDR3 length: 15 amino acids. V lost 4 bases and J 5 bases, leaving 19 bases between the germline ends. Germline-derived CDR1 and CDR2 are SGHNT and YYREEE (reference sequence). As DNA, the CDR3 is TGTGCCAGCAGCCCGGCTGGGGGGGCGCCCGACGAGCAGTACTTC. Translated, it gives CASSPAGGAPDEQYF.

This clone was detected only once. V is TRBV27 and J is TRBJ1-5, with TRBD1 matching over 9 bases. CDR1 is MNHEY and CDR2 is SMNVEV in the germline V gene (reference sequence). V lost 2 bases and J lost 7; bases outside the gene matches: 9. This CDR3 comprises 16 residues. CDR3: CASSLEGTGLIQPQHF. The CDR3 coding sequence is TGTGCCAGCAGTTTAGAGGGGACAGGGCTCATCCAGCCCCAGCATTTT.

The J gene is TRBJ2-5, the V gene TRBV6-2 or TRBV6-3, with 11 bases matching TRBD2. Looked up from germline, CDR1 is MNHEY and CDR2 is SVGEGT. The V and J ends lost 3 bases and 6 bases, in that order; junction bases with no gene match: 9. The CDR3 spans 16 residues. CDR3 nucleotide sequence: TGTGCCAGCAGTTATCTGACTAGCGGGGAGAAAAAGACCCAGTACTTC. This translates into CASSYLTSGEKKTQYF.

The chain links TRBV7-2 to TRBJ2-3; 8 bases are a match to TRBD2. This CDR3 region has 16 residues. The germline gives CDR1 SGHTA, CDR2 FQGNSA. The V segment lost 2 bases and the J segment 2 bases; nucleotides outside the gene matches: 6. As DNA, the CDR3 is TGTGCCAGCAGCTTATCGGTAGCGGGACCCACAGATACGCAGTATTTT. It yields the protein CASSLSVAGPTDTQYF.

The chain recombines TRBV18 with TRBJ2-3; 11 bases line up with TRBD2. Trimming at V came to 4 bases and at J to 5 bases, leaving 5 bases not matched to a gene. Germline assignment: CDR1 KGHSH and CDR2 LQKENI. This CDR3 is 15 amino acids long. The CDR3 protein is CASSQLAGEVDTQYF. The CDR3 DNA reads TGTGCCAGCTCACAACTAGCGGGAGAGGTAGATACGCAGTATTTT.

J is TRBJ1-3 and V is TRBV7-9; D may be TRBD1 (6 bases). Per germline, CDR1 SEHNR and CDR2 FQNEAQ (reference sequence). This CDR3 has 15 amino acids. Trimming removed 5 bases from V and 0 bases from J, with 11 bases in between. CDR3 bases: TGTGCCAGCAGCCCAGGGGACAACTCTGGAAACACCATATATTTT. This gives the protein CASSPGDNSGNTIYF.